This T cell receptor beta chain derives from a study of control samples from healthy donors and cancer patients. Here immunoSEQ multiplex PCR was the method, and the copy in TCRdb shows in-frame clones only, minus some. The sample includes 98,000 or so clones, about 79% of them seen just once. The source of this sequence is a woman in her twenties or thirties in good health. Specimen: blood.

The CDR3 spells CASSESQPGTGFTGELFF. The DNA for the CDR3 is TGCGCCAGCAGTGAGTCGCAGCCCGGGACAGGGTTCACCGGGGAGCTGTTTTTT. The chain links TRBV10-2 to TRBJ2-2, with 9 nucleotides matching TRBD1. Germline lookup yields CDR1 WSHSY and CDR2 SAAADI. V lost 0 bases and J lost 4; bases outside the gene matches: 9. CDR3 length equals 18 residues.